This TCR beta chain was identified in a study of cytomegalovirus exposure and HLA in healthy donors. Per the germline V gene, CDR1 is PRHDT and CDR2 is FYEKMQ (reference sequence). This CDR3 is built from 15 residues. Trimming left V 4 bases short and J 1 base short, with 8 bases between. 60 Vbeta and 13 Jbeta primers were used in PCR. The table came from immunoSEQ multiplex PCR; TCRdb's copy has only in-frame clones and leaves some out. The sample holds around 110,000 clones, about four fifths seen once. Input material: PBMCs. The chain is built from TRBV13 and TRBJ2-6, with D unresolved. The clonotype was recovered from a man aged 25-45 years in good health and CMV-seropositive. The CDR3 region is CASSSVQSGANVLTF. CDR3 DNA sequence: TGTGCCAGCAGCTCTGTCCAGTCTGGGGCCAACGTCCTGACTTTC.